This note documents a single T cell receptor beta chain sequence. Its target is unknown. The sample comes from a study of T-cell memory formation after mild COVID-19. Findings and limits, study-wide: Pre-infection memory already had some responding clones, implying cross-reactive memory joined.

Trimming took off 0 bases at V and 3 bases at J, with 9 bases between the two ends. Germline assignment: CDR1 SGHRS and CDR2 YFSETQ. The CDR3 length is 14 residues. TCRdb reprocessed the 5' RACE reads with MiXCR, giving one entry per CDR3 protein. The table has 210,000 or so distinct CDR3 sequences, roughly 30% seen once; the top ten hold about an eighth. The chain has TRBV5-1 and TRBJ1-1, with a weak D call TRBD1 (5 bases). Sequenced input: PBMCs or a T cell subset sorted from them (not recorded which). This sequence originates from an adult woman who had mild COVID-19 (a few samples of this study predate the infection). Cell type and time point are not known. DNA for the CDR3: TGCGCCAGCAGCTTGGGGGTAGGGGACACTGAAGCTTTCTTT. Protein: CASSLGVGDTEAFF.